The rows below give T cell receptor beta chains drawn from one sample of a study of CD8+ T cells in alopecia areata. The method was immunoSEQ multiplex PCR; TCRdb's version includes in-frame clones alone and lacks a portion of them. The sample carries 90,000 to 150,000 clones, about 50% recorded once. This sample comprised CD4+ T cells sorted from blood, obtained at week 4, from a patient treated with tofacitinib. These receptor sequences come from a human donor with alopecia areata. The CDR3 runs from the conserved cysteine through the conserved F or W. The D gene is left open where the match is weak. The size of a clone is reported for some rows only, either as once, few or many, or as a class for expanded clones.

CDR3 DNA	CDR3 protein	clone size	CDR3 length	V gene	J gene	D gene
TGCGCCAGCAGTCACTGGGACAGGGGAATCAATGAGCAGTTCTTC	CASSHWDRGINEQFF	few	15	TRBV23-1	TRBJ2-1	TRBD1
TGTGCCTGGAGCAGGCGGCCCACAGATACGCAGTATTTT	CAWSRRPTDTQYF	NA	13	TRBV30	TRBJ2-3	NA
TGTGCCAGCTCACCACGCGAACGGACGGACACCATATATTTT	CASSPRERTDTIYF	NA	14	TRBV18	TRBJ1-3	NA
TGTGCTAGCAACGGCGGGTACGGTTCACCCCTCCACTTT	CASNGGYGSPLHF	NA	13	TRBV12-5	TRBJ1-6	NA
TGTGCCAGCAGTTCGGACAGGAGAAGGGGCGGGGAGCTGTTTTTT	CASSSDRRRGGELFF	NA	15	TRBV6-6	TRBJ2-2	TRBD1
TGTGCCACAACGGGGGGGGACAGTAATAATTCACCCCTCCACTTT	CATTGGDSNNSPLHF	NA	15	TRBV10-3	TRBJ1-6	TRBD1
TGCAGCGTTGAAGATTCGGGACAGGGACCCGAAAAACTGTTTTTT	CSVEDSGQGPEKLFF	few	15	TRBV29-1	TRBJ1-4	TRBD1
TGTGCCACCACAGGACAGGGGACCGGGGAGCTGTTTTTT	CATTGQGTGELFF	few	13	TRBV2	TRBJ2-2	TRBD1
TGTGCCAGCAGCCCCCGGGGACAGGGGATTTTAGCCAACTCTGGGGCCAACGTCCTGACTTTC	CASSPRGQGILANSGANVLTF	once	21	TRBV7-8	TRBJ2-6	TRBD1
TGCAGCGTTGGATCGAACACTGAAGCTTTCTTT	CSVGSNTEAFF	few	11	TRBV29-1	TRBJ1-1	NA
TGTGCCAGTAGTATCCCTCTGGGGACCTACTTCTATGGCTACACCTTC	CASSIPLGTYFYGYTF	NA	16	TRBV19	TRBJ1-2	NA
TGTGCCAGCAGTCCCAACGGAGGGGGAGGATACTACAATGAGCAGTTCTTC	CASSPNGGGGYYNEQFF	NA	17	TRBV27	TRBJ2-1	NA
TGCGCCAGCAGCTTGGTGGCAGGGGGTCGGAACTATGGCTACACCTTC	CASSLVAGGRNYGYTF	once	16	TRBV5-1	TRBJ1-2	TRBD1
TGTGCCAGCAGCCAATCCGGCCTCCTCCCGCGCCCCCTCCACTTT	CASSQSGLLPRPLHF	NA	15	TRBV16	TRBJ1-6	NA
TGTGCCAGCAGCTTAACTAGCGGGCCCTACAATGAGCAGTTCTTC	CASSLTSGPYNEQFF	NA	15	TRBV5-4	TRBJ2-1	TRBD2
TGTGCCTGGAGTGTACAGGGCTATACGCAGTATTTT	CAWSVQGYTQYF	once	12	TRBV30	TRBJ2-3	NA
TGTGCCAGCAGCTTACTCGGGAGGATCGACGAGCAGTACTTC	CASSLLGRIDEQYF	NA	14	TRBV7-2	TRBJ2-7	TRBD2
TGTGCCAGTAGTGACGACAGATGGGACACTGAAGCTTTCTTT	CASSDDRWDTEAFF	NA	14	TRBV19	TRBJ1-1	NA
TGTGCCTCAGCGGGCGGCTACGAGCAGTACTTC	CASAGGYEQYF	many	11	TRBV6-6	TRBJ2-7	NA
TGCGCCAGCAGCTTGACAGGGGAGGGTAACTACACCTTC	CASSLTGEGNYTF	NA	13	TRBV5-1	TRBJ1-2	TRBD1
TGTGCCTGGAGTAGGGACCAGGGGATCTATGGCTACACCTTC	CAWSRDQGIYGYTF	NA	14	TRBV30	TRBJ1-2	NA
TGTGCCAGCAGCCCAACAGGGGACACTGAAGCTTTCTTT	CASSPTGDTEAFF	NA	13	TRBV5-6	TRBJ1-1	TRBD1
TGCGCCAGCAGCTTGGTCGGCATTCAGACAGATACGCAGTATTTT	CASSLVGIQTDTQYF	few	15	TRBV5-1	TRBJ2-3	NA